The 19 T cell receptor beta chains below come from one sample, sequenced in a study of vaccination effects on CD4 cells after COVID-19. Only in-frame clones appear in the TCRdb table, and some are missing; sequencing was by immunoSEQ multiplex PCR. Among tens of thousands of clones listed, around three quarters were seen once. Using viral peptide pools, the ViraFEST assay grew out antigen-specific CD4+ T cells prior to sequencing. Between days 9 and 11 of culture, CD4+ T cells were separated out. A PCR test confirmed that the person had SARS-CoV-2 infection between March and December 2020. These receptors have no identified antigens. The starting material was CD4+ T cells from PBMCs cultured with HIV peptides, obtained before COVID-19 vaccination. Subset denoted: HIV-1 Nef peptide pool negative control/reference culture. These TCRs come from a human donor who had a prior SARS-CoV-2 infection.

The CDR3 DNA is TGTGCCAGCAGCTTAGGGAGGGATACGCAGTATTTT. It encodes CASSLGRDTQYF. V gene TRBV7-2 combines with J gene TRBJ2-3; possibly TRBD2 for D (5 bases). The CDR3 is made up of 12 amino acids. Trimming took off 1 base at V and 6 bases at J, with 5 bases between the two ends. Germline CDR1 SGHTA, CDR2 FQGNSA. Complete variable domain (other parts from reference TRBV7-2 and TRBJ2-3): GAGVSQSPSNKVTEKGKDVELRCDPISGHTALYWYRQSLGQGLEFLIYFQGNSAPDKSGLPSDRFSAERTGGSVSTLTIQRTQQEDSAVYLCASSLGRDTQYFGPGTRLTVL.

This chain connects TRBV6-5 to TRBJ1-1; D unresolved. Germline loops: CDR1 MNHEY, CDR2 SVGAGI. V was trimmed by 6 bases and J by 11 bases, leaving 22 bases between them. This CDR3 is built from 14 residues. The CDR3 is CASSTLGWTRSAFF. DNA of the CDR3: TGTGCCAGCAGCACTCTTGGGTGGACCCGGAGCGCTTTCTTT.

The CDR3 nucleotides are TGTGCCAGCAGTAAGGACAGGGAAGTTCTCACGCAGTATTTT. Translation gives CASSKDREVLTQYF. The chain has TRBV27 and TRBJ2-3; 8 nucleotides agree with TRBD1. The germline CDR1 and CDR2 sequences are MNHEY and SMNVEV (reference sequence). The CDR3 is 14 residues long. Trimming took 5 bases from V and 9 from J; bases not matched to a gene: 10.

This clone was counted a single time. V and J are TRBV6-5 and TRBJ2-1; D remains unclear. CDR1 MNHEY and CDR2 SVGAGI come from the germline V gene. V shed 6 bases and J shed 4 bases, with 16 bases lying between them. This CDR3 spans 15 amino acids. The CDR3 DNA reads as TGTGCCAGCAGGAGGATGGGCGTACGTTACAATGAGCAGTTCTTC. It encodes CASRRMGVRYNEQFF.

CDR3 amino acids: CASSLGGEQYF. Written as DNA, the CDR3 is TGTGCCAGCAGCTTGGGGGGGGAGCAGTACTTC. The rearrangement links TRBV5-4 to TRBJ2-7; D is perhaps TRBD1 or TRBD2 (5 bases each). V was pared by 0 bases and J by 7 bases, with 5 bases between. The CDR3 totals 11 residues. Germline lookup yields CDR1 SGHNT and CDR2 YYREEE (reference sequence). Using reference TRBV5-4 and TRBJ2-7 for the parts outside the CDR3, the full variable domain is ETGVTQSPTHLIKTRGQQVTLRCSSQSGHNTVSWYQQALGQGPQFIFQYYREEENGRGNFPPRFSGLQFPNYSSELNVNALELDDSALYLCASSLGGEQYFGPGTRLTVT.

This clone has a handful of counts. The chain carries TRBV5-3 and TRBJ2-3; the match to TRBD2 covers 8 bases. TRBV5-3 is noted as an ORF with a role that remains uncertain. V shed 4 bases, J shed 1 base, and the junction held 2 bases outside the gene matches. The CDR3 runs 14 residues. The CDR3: CARSVTSGTDTQYF. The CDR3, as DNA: TGTGCCAGAAGCGTGACTAGCGGCACAGATACGCAGTATTTT.

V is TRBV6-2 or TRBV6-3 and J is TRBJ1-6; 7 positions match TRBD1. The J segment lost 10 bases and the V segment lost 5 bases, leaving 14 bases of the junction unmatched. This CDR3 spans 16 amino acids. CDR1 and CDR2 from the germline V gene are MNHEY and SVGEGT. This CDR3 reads CASSKNRGRSTSPLHF. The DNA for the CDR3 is TGTGCCAGCAGTAAGAACAGGGGCCGATCTACCTCACCCCTCCACTTT.

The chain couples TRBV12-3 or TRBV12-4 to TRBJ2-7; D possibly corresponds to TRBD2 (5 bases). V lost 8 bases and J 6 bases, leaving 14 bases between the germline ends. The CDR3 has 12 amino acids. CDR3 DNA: TGTGCCAGCGCCACTAGGGTCGGCGAGCAGTACTTC. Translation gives CASATRVGEQYF.

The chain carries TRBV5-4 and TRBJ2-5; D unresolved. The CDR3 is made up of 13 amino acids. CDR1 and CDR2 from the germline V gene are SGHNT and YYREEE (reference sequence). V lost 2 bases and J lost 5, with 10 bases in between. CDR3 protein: CASSFSGQETQYF. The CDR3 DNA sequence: TGTGCCAGCAGCTTTTCGGGTCAGGAGACCCAGTACTTC.

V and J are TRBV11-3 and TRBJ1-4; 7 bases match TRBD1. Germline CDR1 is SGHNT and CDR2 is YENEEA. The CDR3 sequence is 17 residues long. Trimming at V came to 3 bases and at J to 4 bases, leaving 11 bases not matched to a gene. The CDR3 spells CASSLAGTDTYNEKLFF. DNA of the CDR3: TGTGCCAGCAGCTTGGCCGGGACAGACACCTATAATGAAAAACTGTTTTTT.

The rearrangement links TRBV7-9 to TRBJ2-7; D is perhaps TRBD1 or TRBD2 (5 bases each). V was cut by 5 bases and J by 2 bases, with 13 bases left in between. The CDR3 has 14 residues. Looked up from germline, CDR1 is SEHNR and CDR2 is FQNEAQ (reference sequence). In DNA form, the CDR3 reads TGTGCCAGCAGCCCGACGGGACCCCCCTACGAGCAGTACTTC. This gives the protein CASSPTGPPYEQYF. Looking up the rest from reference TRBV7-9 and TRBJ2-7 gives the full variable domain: DTGVSQNPRHKITKRGQNVTFRCDPISEHNRLYWYRQTLGQGPEFLTYFQNEAQLEKSRLLSDRFSAERPKGSFSTLEIQRTEQGDSAMYLCASSPTGPPYEQYFGPGTRLTVT.

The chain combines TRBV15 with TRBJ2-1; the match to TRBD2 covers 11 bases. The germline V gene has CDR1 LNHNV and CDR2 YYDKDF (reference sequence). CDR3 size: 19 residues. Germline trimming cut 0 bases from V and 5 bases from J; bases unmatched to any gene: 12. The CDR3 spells CATSREGLAELLRDNEQFF. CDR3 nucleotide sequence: TGTGCCACCAGCAGAGAGGGACTAGCGGAACTCCTTAGGGACAATGAGCAGTTCTTC.

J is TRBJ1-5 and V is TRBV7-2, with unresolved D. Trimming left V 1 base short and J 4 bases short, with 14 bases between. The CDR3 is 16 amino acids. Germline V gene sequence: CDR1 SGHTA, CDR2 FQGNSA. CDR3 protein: CASSLGVASPNQPQHF. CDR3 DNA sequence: TGTGCCAGCAGCTTAGGGGTCGCGTCTCCAAATCAGCCCCAGCATTTT.

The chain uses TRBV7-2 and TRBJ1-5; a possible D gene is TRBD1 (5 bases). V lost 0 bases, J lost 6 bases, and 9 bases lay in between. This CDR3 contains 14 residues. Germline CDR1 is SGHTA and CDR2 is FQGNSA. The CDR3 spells CASSLAGQGQPQHF. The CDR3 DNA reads TGTGCCAGCAGCTTAGCGGGGCAGGGTCAGCCCCAGCATTTT.

The CDR3 DNA reads TGTGCCAGCAGTTTAGGACAGAACACTGAAGCTTTCTTT. Translating gives CASSLGQNTEAFF. The V call is TRBV12-3 or TRBV12-4, the J call TRBJ1-1, with D unclear. The CDR3 spans 13 residues. Trimming stripped 1 base from V and 1 base from J, with 4 bases between.

CDR3 loop: CASSPSRGLLAKNIQYF. DNA of the CDR3: TGTGCCAGCAGTCCCTCCAGGGGGCTGCTAGCCAAAAACATTCAGTACTTC. The chain employs TRBV6-2 or TRBV6-3 and TRBJ2-4; 8 nucleotides agree with TRBD1. The CDR3 length is 17 residues. The V gene end was trimmed by 5 bases and the J gene end by 0 bases; junction bases not matched to a gene: 9. Germline V gene lookup returns CDR1 MNHEY and CDR2 SVGEGT.

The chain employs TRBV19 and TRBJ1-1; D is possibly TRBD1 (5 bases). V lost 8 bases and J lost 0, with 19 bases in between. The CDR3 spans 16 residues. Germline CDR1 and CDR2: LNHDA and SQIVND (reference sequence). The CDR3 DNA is TGTGCCAGTGGGAAAGGGACCCGGGGCATGAACACTGAAGCTTTCTTT. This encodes CASGKGTRGMNTEAFF.

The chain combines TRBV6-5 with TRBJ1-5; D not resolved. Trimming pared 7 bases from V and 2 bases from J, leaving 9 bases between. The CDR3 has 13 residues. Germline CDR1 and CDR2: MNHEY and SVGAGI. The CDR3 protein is CASKIRGNQPQHF. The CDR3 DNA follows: TGTGCCAGCAAGATAAGGGGCAATCAGCCCCAGCATTTT.

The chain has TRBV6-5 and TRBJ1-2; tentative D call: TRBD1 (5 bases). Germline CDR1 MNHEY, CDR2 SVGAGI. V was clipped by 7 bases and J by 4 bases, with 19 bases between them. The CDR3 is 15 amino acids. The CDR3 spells CASTAWGTTVYGYTF. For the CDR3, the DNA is TGTGCCAGCACTGCGTGGGGGACTACTGTCTATGGCTACACCTTC.